Below are 29 T cell receptor beta chains sequenced from a single sample in a study of T cell responses to AZD1222 COVID-19 vaccine (dated by TCRdb to about 2021). Library preparation was by the immunoSEQ multiplex PCR assay. TCRdb took over this immuneACCESS table, retaining in-frame rearrangements with V and J assigned. Such tables are incomplete; in checked studies, under half of the missing clones stem from an unresolved V gene, and the remainder is unexplained. The sample yields approximately 150,000 clones; about nine tenths were counted once. Of the sample, around 1.5% is held by the ten largest clones. The time point label for this specimen denotes: about 28 days (+/-7) after the second vaccine dose. Sequencing used peripheral blood, obtained 28 days after the second AZD1222 dose. Receptor source: an adult who received the AZD1222 COVID-19 vaccine.

The chain couples TRBV7-8 to TRBJ2-1, with a weak D call TRBD2 (5 bases). With 5 bases removed from V and 0 bases from J, the gap between germline ends came to 5 bases. The germline gives CDR1 SGHVS, CDR2 FQNEAQ. This CDR3 has 13 amino acids. CDR3 DNA: TGTGCCAGCAGCGGGAGCTCCTACAATGAGCAGTTCTTC. It is translated as CASSGSSYNEQFF.

The chain uses TRBV11-2 and TRBJ1-5; D is unresolved. CDR1 and CDR2 from the germline V gene are SGHAT and FQNNGV. V gave up 5 bases and J gave up 8 bases, with 19 bases separating them. This CDR3 is 15 amino acids long. CDR3 residues: CASSVGVSSGEPQHF. The CDR3 nucleotides read TGTGCCAGCAGCGTCGGGGTTAGCTCCGGCGAGCCCCAGCATTTT.

Regarding this clone: Other DNA sequences in the same sample also yield this CDR3. The chain employs TRBV6-5 and TRBJ2-2; unclear D gene. This CDR3 has 14 amino acids. Germline values: CDR1 MNHEY, CDR2 SVGAGI. The V and J ends lost 2 bases and 5 bases respectively, with 9 bases between them. The DNA for the CDR3 is TGTGCCAGCAGTTACACTGAGTTTACCGGGGAGCTGTTTTTT. Translation: CASSYTEFTGELFF.

The rearrangement uses TRBV19 and TRBJ2-3; TRBD2 might be the D (6 bases). CDR1 LNHDA and CDR2 SQIVND come from the germline V gene (reference sequence). Between the trimmed V and J ends, which lost 8 bases and 6 bases, there was a span of 9 bases. The CDR3 consists of 11 residues. CDR3 in amino acids: CASAGGDTQYF. The CDR3 nucleotides read TGTGCCAGTGCCGGAGGGGATACGCAGTATTTT.

This clone is a singleton in its sample. The V and J genes are TRBV18 and TRBJ2-1; 10 bases line up with TRBD1. The CDR3 is 14 amino acids. Trimming removed 3 bases from V and 7 bases from J; junction bases left unmatched: 3. Per germline, CDR1 KGHSH and CDR2 LQKENI. CDR3 DNA: TGTGCCAGCTCACCGGACAGGGGGTTGAATGAGCAGTTCTTC. Translated, it gives CASSPDRGLNEQFF.

A remark on this clone: Other DNA sequences within the sample encode an identical CDR3. V usage is TRBV19 and J usage is TRBJ1-1, with 9 bases aligning to TRBD1. The CDR3 is 13 residues long. Germline V gene lookup returns CDR1 LNHDA and CDR2 SQIVND (reference sequence). V lost 6 bases, J lost 5 bases, and 4 bases stayed unmatched. This CDR3 reads CASRTGGRTEAFF. The DNA for the CDR3 is TGTGCCAGTAGGACAGGGGGTCGGACTGAAGCTTTCTTT. The whole variable domain, remainder taken from reference TRBV19 and TRBJ1-1, is DGGITQSPKYLFRKEGQNVTLSCEQNLNHDAMYWYRQDPGQGLRLIYYSQIVNDFQKGDIAEGYSVSREKKESFPLTVTSAQKNPTAFYLCASRTGGRTEAFFGQGTRLTVV.

The V call is TRBV9, the J call TRBJ2-1; TRBD1 matches at 10 bases. This CDR3 contains 16 residues. CDR1 is SGDLS and CDR2 is YYNGEE in the germline V gene. The V and J ends lost 4 bases and 0 bases, in that order; junction bases with no gene match: 4. The CDR3 DNA reads as TGTGCCAGCAGCCCTAGGACAGGGGGCTCCTACAATGAGCAGTTCTTC. Its protein is CASSPRTGGSYNEQFF. Based on the CDR3 plus reference TRBV9 and TRBJ2-1, the full variable domain is DSGVTQTPKHLITATGQRVTLRCSPRSGDLSVYWYQQSLDQGLQFLIQYYNGEERAKGNILERFSAQQFPDLHSELNLSSLELGDSALYFCASSPRTGGSYNEQFFGPGTRLTVL.

V and J are TRBV19 and TRBJ2-5, with 11 bases that match TRBD1. CDR1 is LNHDA and CDR2 is SQIVND in the germline V gene (reference sequence). V dropped 4 bases and J dropped 4; count of bases not matched to a gene: 5. There are 15 residues in the CDR3. The CDR3 is CASSTPGQGGETQYF. CDR3 coding DNA: TGTGCCAGTAGTACGCCGGGACAGGGGGGAGAGACCCAGTACTTC.

DNA of the CDR3: TGTGCCAGCAGTCCCTCTGGGGAATACGAGCAGTACTTC. As protein: CASSPSGEYEQYF. The chain has TRBV12-3 or TRBV12-4 and TRBJ2-7; D remains unclear. The CDR3 contains 13 residues. Trimming shortened V by 5 bases and J by 4 bases, and 12 bases separated the two germline ends.

This clone has more than one count but fewer than ten. The chain links TRBV6-2 or TRBV6-3 to TRBJ2-7, with 7 nucleotides matching TRBD1. Germline-derived CDR1 and CDR2 are MNHEY and SVGEGT. The CDR3 consists of 16 residues. The V and J ends lost 6 bases and 2 bases, in that order; junction bases with no gene match: 13. CDR3: CASSYLSTGTPYEQYF. DNA of the CDR3: TGTGCCAGCAGCTATCTATCGACAGGGACCCCCTACGAGCAGTACTTC.

This chain uses TRBV5-1 with TRBJ2-1; D is possibly TRBD1 (7 bases). The ends were cut back, 4 bases at V and 7 bases at J, with 18 bases in the middle. The germline V gene has CDR1 SGHRS and CDR2 YFSETQ. This CDR3 spans 15 amino acids. Written as DNA, the CDR3 is TGCGCCAGCAGCCTCGGACAGGCAGGGACTAATGAGCAGTTCTTC. Its protein is CASSLGQAGTNEQFF.

The chain joins TRBV28 to TRBJ1-5, with a weak D call TRBD1 (6 bases). The V gene's germline CDR1 is MDHEN and CDR2 SYDVKM. The CDR3 consists of 15 residues. Trimming cost V 7 bases and J 6 bases, with 19 bases left between them. For the CDR3, the DNA is TGTGCCAGCACTTCCACAGGGATATCAGGTCAGCCCCAGCATTTT. Its translation: CASTSTGISGQPQHF.

The rearrangement uses TRBV7-9 and TRBJ2-7, with 12 bases fitting TRBD2. The CDR3 consists of 17 residues. V dropped 4 bases and J dropped 5; count of bases not matched to a gene: 12. Germline CDR1 and CDR2: SEHNR and FQNEAQ (reference sequence). CDR3 coding DNA: TGTGCCAGCAGCTCAAACTGGTCTAGCGGGAGGGCCCACGAGCAGTACTTC. The encoded protein is CASSSNWSSGRAHEQYF. Variable domain in full (rest from reference TRBV7-9 and TRBJ2-7): DTGVSQNPRHKITKRGQNVTFRCDPISEHNRLYWYRQTLGQGPEFLTYFQNEAQLEKSRLLSDRFSAERPKGSFSTLEIQRTEQGDSAMYLCASSSNWSSGRAHEQYFGPGTRLTVT.

V usage is TRBV5-1 and J usage is TRBJ2-1, with unresolved D. The CDR3 loop spans 17 amino acids. V was trimmed by 1 base and J by 0 bases, leaving 14 bases between them. Germline CDR1 reads SGHRS; CDR2 reads YFSETQ. DNA of the CDR3: TGCGCCAGCAGCTTGACGGGCCAGAGCTTCTCCTACAATGAGCAGTTCTTC. Translation gives CASSLTGQSFSYNEQFF.

V and J are TRBV27 and TRBJ2-2; TRBD2 aligns across 11 bases. Germline CDR1 is MNHEY and CDR2 is SMNVEV (reference sequence). After removal of 3 bases from V and 5 bases from J, the junction contained 5 bases not matched to a gene. This CDR3 has 16 residues. The DNA for the CDR3 is TGTGCCAGCAGTTTCACCCTAGCGGGAGGTACCGGGGAGCTGTTTTTT. It codes for CASSFTLAGGTGELFF.

This clone was recorded a few times. The V call is TRBV29-1, the J call TRBJ1-2, with D unresolved. The V end lost 2 bases, the J end lost 3 bases, and 7 bases lay between the germline ends. The CDR3 runs 12 residues. Germline CDR1 is SQVTM and CDR2 is ANQGSEA. CDR3 nucleotides: TGCAGCGTTGAAAGGCTTGACTATGGCTACACCTTC. Amino acids: CSVERLDYGYTF.

The chain recombines TRBV4-3 with TRBJ2-3, with unresolved D. Looked up from germline, CDR1 is LGHNA and CDR2 is YSLEER. V lost 0 bases, J lost 4 bases, and 20 bases lay in between. The CDR3 covers 18 residues. Written as DNA, the CDR3 is TGCGCCAGCAGCCAAGATAGGGTGGGCCATTCCAGTGCAGATACGCAGTATTTT. It encodes CASSQDRVGHSSADTQYF.

Turning to this clone: Other DNA sequences in this specimen translate into the identical CDR3. The genes are TRBV7-3 and TRBJ1-1; tentative D call: TRBD1 (5 bases). The CDR3 is 13 amino acids. Germline CDR1 is SGHTA and CDR2 is FQGTGA. The V end was cut by 5 bases, the J end by 3 bases, with 10 bases between. CDR3 protein: CASSTTGDTEAFF. Written as DNA, the CDR3 is TGTGCCAGCAGCACCACGGGGGACACTGAAGCTTTCTTT.

The J gene is TRBJ1-5, the V gene TRBV7-8, with 7 nucleotides matching TRBD1. The CDR3 extends over 14 amino acids. J gave up 7 bases and V 4 bases, and 7 bases lay outside the gene matches. Germline V gene lookup returns CDR1 SGHVS and CDR2 FQNEAQ. CDR3 sequence: CASSWTGGDQPQHF. For the CDR3, the DNA is TGTGCCAGCAGCTGGACAGGTGGGGACCAGCCCCAGCATTTT.

The CDR3 region has the DNA TGTGCCAGCAGCTTAAAACCAGGGTACGAGCAGTACTTC. It yields the protein CASSLKPGYEQYF. The chain joins TRBV7-3 to TRBJ2-7, with a weak D call TRBD1 (5 bases). V was trimmed by 1 base and J by 4 bases, leaving 8 bases between them. Germline CDR1 reads SGHTA; CDR2 reads FQGTGA. The CDR3 has 13 amino acids.

V is TRBV7-9 and J is TRBJ1-1; possibly TRBD1 for D (6 bases). V dropped 1 base and J dropped 4 bases, with 19 bases sitting between them. The CDR3 sequence is 17 residues long. Germline CDR1 reads SEHNR; CDR2 reads FQNEAQ (reference sequence). The CDR3 region is CASSLVLGQFRGTEAFF. CDR3 coding DNA: TGTGCCAGCAGCTTAGTATTGGGTCAGTTCAGGGGCACTGAAGCTTTCTTT. Full variable domain (outside the CDR3, taken from reference TRBV7-9 and TRBJ1-1): DTGVSQNPRHKITKRGQNVTFRCDPISEHNRLYWYRQTLGQGPEFLTYFQNEAQLEKSRLLSDRFSAERPKGSFSTLEIQRTEQGDSAMYLCASSLVLGQFRGTEAFFGQGTRLTVV.

The chain has TRBV27 and TRBJ1-1; 8 positions agree with TRBD1. The V segment lost 8 bases and the J segment 0 bases; nucleotides outside the gene matches: 5. This CDR3 spans 14 amino acids. The V gene's germline CDR1 is MNHEY and CDR2 SMNVEV (reference sequence). The CDR3: CASSRTGMNTEAFF. CDR3 bases: TGTGCCAGCTCCAGGACAGGGATGAACACTGAAGCTTTCTTT.

This chain joins TRBV19 and TRBJ2-7, with 10 bases fitting TRBD2. The ends lost 5 bases at V and 3 bases at J; junction bases unmatched: 10. The CDR3 is 16 amino acids. CDR1 and CDR2 (germline): LNHDA, SQIVND (reference sequence). The DNA for the CDR3 is TGTGCCAGTAGTGGACCCGGGACTAGCGTACTCTACGAGCAGTACTTC. It encodes CASSGPGTSVLYEQYF.

J is TRBJ2-2 and V is TRBV30; D is possibly TRBD2 (7 bases). Germline loops: CDR1 GTSNPN, CDR2 SVGIG (reference sequence). V was pared by 0 bases and J by 6 bases, with 11 bases between. The CDR3 loop spans 14 amino acids. Here the CDR3 DNA reads TGTGCCTGGAGTGTACTAGGGGGGGCCGGGGAGCTGTTTTTT. Encoded protein: CAWSVLGGAGELFF.

The chain has TRBV7-9 and TRBJ2-5, with D tentatively TRBD1 (6 bases). Germline V gene lookup returns CDR1 SEHNR and CDR2 FQNEAQ (reference sequence). The CDR3 totals 15 residues. V shed 3 bases and J shed 2 bases, with 13 bases lying between them. CDR3: CASSFGQTMQETQYF. The CDR3 nucleotides are TGTGCCAGCAGCTTCGGACAGACTATGCAAGAGACCCAGTACTTC.

The chain recombines TRBV27 with TRBJ2-1; TRBD2 agrees at 16 bases. There are 17 residues in the CDR3. J lost 6 bases, V lost 5 bases, and 7 bases had no gene match. CDR1 is MNHEY and CDR2 is SMNVEV in the germline V gene (reference sequence). The CDR3 DNA reads TGTGCCAGCAGTCCGGGGACTAGCGGGAGGGTATTCAATGAGCAGTTCTTC. This encodes CASSPGTSGRVFNEQFF.

This chain joins TRBV6-5 and TRBJ1-5; no definite D call. Trimming shortened V by 7 bases and J by 3 bases, and 16 bases separated the two germline ends. Germline V gives CDR1 MNHEY, CDR2 SVGAGI. The CDR3 totals 15 residues. DNA of the CDR3: TGTGCCAGCACCGCGACGACGGTCTACAATCAGCCCCAGCATTTT. It yields the protein CASTATTVYNQPQHF.

This clone was picked up many times. The chain uses TRBV6-5 and TRBJ1-1; perhaps TRBD1 as D (5 bases). Germline CDR1 is MNHEY and CDR2 is SVGAGI. V dropped 6 bases and J dropped 2 bases, with 10 bases sitting between them. The CDR3 sequence is 13 residues long. The CDR3 loop reads CASSQGENTEAFF. The DNA of the CDR3 is TGTGCCAGCAGCCAGGGCGAAAACACTGAAGCTTTCTTT.

The J gene is TRBJ1-2, the V gene TRBV18; 8 bases map to TRBD1. This CDR3 has 14 residues. The J segment lost 9 bases and the V segment lost 3 bases, leaving 9 bases of the junction unmatched. Germline assignment: CDR1 KGHSH and CDR2 LQKENI. The CDR3 here is CASSPRTGRGSYTF. Written as DNA, the CDR3 is TGTGCCAGCTCACCCCGGACAGGGCGTGGAAGCTACACCTTC.